This record looks at one TCR beta chain sequence and its context. This record comes from a study of T-cell memory formation after mild COVID-19. Study-wide background: TCR clusters were mostly confined to one donor each.

It was 5'RACE with constant-segment primers that produced the TCR alpha and TCR beta cDNA libraries, which carried sample barcodes and UMIs. One entry per CDR3 protein results from TCRdb running MiXCR on the 5' RACE reads. In the table there are some 250,000 distinct CDR3 sequences, roughly 9.4% of which are singletons. Sequences were obtained from PBMCs or a T cell subset sorted from them (not recorded which). This sequence was found in a man between 18 and 35 years old who had mild COVID-19 (a few samples of this study predate the infection). Cell type and time point are not known.

This CDR3 reads CAWSVMAGRLHTEAFF. The DNA for the CDR3 is TGTGCCTGGAGTGTAATGGCAGGCCGGCTGCACACTGAAGCTTTCTTT. The chain is built from TRBV30 and TRBJ1-1; no reliable D call. Looked up from germline, CDR1 is GTSNPN and CDR2 is SVGIG (reference sequence). The CDR3 sequence is 16 residues long. Trimming left V 0 bases short and J 3 bases short, with 17 bases between.